One sample yielded the 27 T cell receptor beta chains listed below, sequenced in a study of OX40 agonist ivuxolimab in advanced cancers. Some clones are missing from TCRdb's copy, which holds only in-frame ones; the method was immunoSEQ multiplex PCR. This table holds approximately 15,000 clones, roughly 84% found once. Sequencing used CD4+ or CD8+ T cells sorted from blood, obtained in a trial of the OX40 agonist ivuxolimab. The receptors here all came from an adult with an advanced solid tumor such as melanoma, head and neck, liver or kidney cancer.

The genes are TRBV7-9 and TRBJ2-1; 10 nucleotides line up with TRBD1. The CDR3 consists of 16 residues. Trimming took 5 bases from V and 9 from J; bases not matched to a gene: 13. Germline V lookup: CDR1 SEHNR, CDR2 FQNEAQ (reference sequence). The CDR3 nucleotides are TGTGCCAGCAGCCCCGAGACAGGGGGCGGTTTTACTGAGCAGTTCTTC. Its protein product is CASSPETGGGFTEQFF.

The V call is TRBV5-4, the J call TRBJ1-6; D is uncertain. Per the germline V gene, CDR1 is SGHNT and CDR2 is YYREEE (reference sequence). The CDR3 is 15 amino acids. With 0 bases removed from V and 2 bases from J, the gap between germline ends came to 6 bases. For the CDR3, the DNA is TGTGCCAGCAGCTTGGGGGGTGCCTATAATTCACCCCTCCACTTT. Amino acids: CASSLGGAYNSPLHF.

V is TRBV6-1 and J is TRBJ1-3; D not certain. Trimming cost V 7 bases and J 3 bases, with 13 bases left between them. This CDR3 region has 14 residues. Per germline, CDR1 MNHNS and CDR2 SASEGT. Written as DNA, the CDR3 is TGTGCCAGCAAGGAGGACGTCCGTGGAAACACCATATATTTT. The encoded protein is CASKEDVRGNTIYF.

The genes are TRBV19 and TRBJ1-1; D not resolved. This CDR3 is 15 amino acids long. Trimming shortened V by 5 bases and J by 3 bases, and 16 bases separated the two germline ends. Germline CDR1 is LNHDA and CDR2 is SQIVND (reference sequence). The CDR3 here is CASSSQSPVYTEAFF. The CDR3 DNA sequence: TGTGCCAGTAGTTCGCAGAGTCCGGTCTACACTGAAGCTTTCTTT.

V and J are TRBV10-1 and TRBJ1-5; perhaps TRBD1 as D (5 bases). The CDR3 is 13 amino acids. Germline loops: CDR1 WNHNN, CDR2 SYGVQD (reference sequence). V gave up 5 bases and J gave up 5 bases, with 10 bases separating them. This chain's CDR3 is CASSTGTHQPQHF. The CDR3 DNA is TGCGCCAGCAGTACTGGGACGCATCAGCCCCAGCATTTT.

V usage is TRBV5-1 and J usage is TRBJ1-2; the D is unclear. CDR1 is SGHRS and CDR2 is YFSETQ in the germline V gene. V dropped 6 bases and J dropped 4 bases, with 13 bases sitting between them. The CDR3 runs to 13 residues. CDR3 amino acids: CASNQTPGYGYTF. Written as DNA, the CDR3 is TGCGCCAGCAACCAGACACCAGGCTATGGCTACACCTTC.

The rearrangement joins TRBV11-2 to TRBJ2-1; D is perhaps TRBD1 (6 bases). CDR1 and CDR2 (germline): SGHAT, FQNNGV. The V end was cut by 4 bases, the J end by 6 bases, with 13 bases between. This CDR3 is 14 amino acids long. CDR3 amino acids: CASSSRQDRNEQFF. In DNA form, the CDR3 reads TGTGCCAGCAGCTCCAGACAGGACCGCAATGAGCAGTTCTTC.

The rearrangement uses TRBV15 and TRBJ2-4; 10 nucleotides agree with TRBD1. The germline gives CDR1 LNHNV, CDR2 YYDKDF (reference sequence). The V gene end was trimmed by 5 bases and the J gene end by 14 bases; junction bases not matched to a gene: 9. The CDR3 runs 13 residues. CDR3 region: CATSGTGARGEYF. The CDR3 DNA reads TGTGCCACCAGCGGGACAGGGGCGCGGGGGGAGTACTTC.

The V and J genes are TRBV7-8 and TRBJ1-2; D not certain. The CDR3 runs to 16 residues. Germline V gene sequence: CDR1 SGHVS, CDR2 FQNEAQ. Trimming removed 0 bases at V and 4 bases at J, with 15 bases between. Written as DNA, the CDR3 is TGTGCCAGCAGCTTAGCGTCTGGGGTGGGTGGCTATGGCTACACCTTC. This encodes CASSLASGVGGYGYTF.

CDR3 nucleotides: TGTGCCAGTAGTATAGAAGGGGGCAGGGACACTGAAGCTTTCTTT. It yields the protein CASSIEGGRDTEAFF. The chain recombines TRBV19 with TRBJ1-1; 7 bases agree with TRBD1. The germline V gene has CDR1 LNHDA and CDR2 SQIVND (reference sequence). V trimming: 0 bases; J trimming: 3 bases; junction bases outside the gene matches: 4. This CDR3 spans 15 amino acids. Looking up the rest from reference TRBV19 and TRBJ1-1 gives the full variable domain: DGGITQSPKYLFRKEGQNVTLSCEQNLNHDAMYWYRQDPGQGLRLIYYSQIVNDFQKGDIAEGYSVSREKKESFPLTVTSAQKNPTAFYLCASSIEGGRDTEAFFGQGTRLTVV.

The CDR3 sequence: CASSLVSGWPLTEAFF. In nucleotides, the CDR3 is TGTGCCAGCAGCTTAGTTTCGGGCTGGCCGCTCACTGAAGCTTTCTTT. The chain has TRBV7-9 and TRBJ1-1, with no clear D. Germline CDR1 is SEHNR and CDR2 is FQNEAQ (reference sequence). V was pared by 1 base and J by 4 bases, with 16 bases between. This CDR3 spans 16 amino acids. The variable domain in full, completed from reference TRBV7-9 and TRBJ1-1, reads DTGVSQNPRHKITKRGQNVTFRCDPISEHNRLYWYRQTLGQGPEFLTYFQNEAQLEKSRLLSDRFSAERPKGSFSTLEIQRTEQGDSAMYLCASSLVSGWPLTEAFFGQGTRLTVV.

The rearrangement links TRBV6-5 to TRBJ1-2, with D uncertain. CDR3 length: 16 amino acids. The V end was cut by 2 bases, the J end by 4 bases, with 17 bases between. Germline CDR1 is MNHEY and CDR2 is SVGAGI. This chain's CDR3 is CASSYREFGGSYGYTF. CDR3 bases: TGTGCCAGCAGTTACAGGGAATTCGGAGGGTCCTATGGCTACACCTTC.

V gene TRBV5-5 combines with J gene TRBJ1-2, with D uncertain. The CDR3 loop spans 12 amino acids. Germline-derived CDR1 and CDR2 are SGHKS and YYEKEE (reference sequence). V lost 4 bases, J lost 4 bases, and 8 bases lay in between. The CDR3 sequence is CASSPTLYGYTF. The CDR3 DNA reads TGTGCCAGCAGCCCTACCCTCTATGGCTACACCTTC. Drawing the rest from reference TRBV5-5 and TRBJ1-2, the complete variable domain is DAGVTQSPTHLIKTRGQQVTLRCSPISGHKSVSWYQQVLGQGPQFIFQYYEKEERGRGNFPDRFSARQFPNYSSELNVNALLLGDSALYLCASSPTLYGYTFGSGTRLTVV.

The V call is TRBV2, the J call TRBJ1-4; 7 bases align to TRBD1. Per the germline V gene, CDR1 is SNHLY and CDR2 is FYNNEI. V dropped 3 bases and J dropped 10; count of bases not matched to a gene: 8. The CDR3 has 14 residues. The chain's CDR3 is CASSDSGGKGKLFF. The CDR3 DNA follows: TGTGCCAGCAGTGACTCAGGGGGGAAGGGAAAACTGTTTTTT.

The chain uses TRBV9 and TRBJ2-1; the D is unclear. V was pared by 4 bases and J by 9 bases, with 17 bases between. The length of the CDR3 is 14 residues. Germline CDR1 and CDR2: SGDLS and YYNGEE. The CDR3 DNA follows: TGTGCCAGCAGCCCCCGGTCCTCTCCCGGTGAGCAGTTCTTC. As protein: CASSPRSSPGEQFF.

In its sample, this clone was seen once. The rearrangement joins TRBV5-6 to TRBJ1-5, with a possible D match to TRBD1 (6 bases). The germline V gene encodes CDR1 SGHDT and CDR2 YYEEEE. The CDR3 has 14 amino acids. The germline V and J ends were trimmed by 2 bases and 4 bases, with 10 bases remaining between them. CDR3 sequence reads: CASSFSGVNQPQHF. The DNA of the CDR3 is TGTGCCAGCAGCTTTTCAGGGGTAAATCAGCCCCAGCATTTT.

The rearrangement joins TRBV19 to TRBJ1-2; the D is unclear. CDR1 LNHDA and CDR2 SQIVND come from the germline V gene (reference sequence). The V and J ends lost 6 bases and 6 bases respectively, with 5 bases between them. The CDR3 sequence is 10 residues long. This chain's CDR3 is CASSYNGYTF. CDR3 nucleotides: TGTGCCAGTAGCTACAATGGCTACACCTTC.

The chain recombines TRBV5-4 with TRBJ2-7; TRBD2 matches 7 bases. Germline lookup yields CDR1 SGHNT and CDR2 YYREEE (reference sequence). Trimming at V came to 1 base and at J to 5 bases, leaving 15 bases not matched to a gene. This CDR3 is 17 amino acids long. CDR3 loop: CASSLYGGGPVKDEQYF. The CDR3 DNA sequence: TGTGCCAGCAGCTTGTATGGGGGAGGGCCCGTGAAGGACGAGCAGTACTTC.

This chain links TRBV5-1 with TRBJ2-5; 13 bases line up with TRBD2. Per the germline V gene, CDR1 is SGHRS and CDR2 is YFSETQ. The CDR3 consists of 15 residues. V shed 2 bases and J 5 bases; nucleotides not matched to a gene: 3. The CDR3 protein is CASSLLAGGLETQYF. The DNA of the CDR3 is TGCGCCAGCAGCTTACTAGCGGGGGGGCTTGAGACCCAGTACTTC. The entire variable domain, with the rest obtained from reference TRBV5-1 and TRBJ2-5, is as follows: KAGVTQTPRYLIKTRGQQVTLSCSPISGHRSVSWYQQTPGQGLQFLFEYFSETQRNKGNFPGRFSGRQFSNSRSEMNVSTLELGDSALYLCASSLLAGGLETQYFGPGTRLLVL.

The rearrangement links TRBV4-1 to TRBJ2-5; TRBD2 matches at 7 bases. Germline CDR1 MGHRA, CDR2 YSYEKL. The CDR3 is 15 residues long. Losses at the gene ends were 6 bases for V and 7 bases for J; bases not matched to a gene: 14. CDR3 in DNA: TGCGCCAGCAGTTTCGTAGCGGGTGTGATATGGACCCAGTACTTC. This sequence encodes CASSFVAGVIWTQYF.

The J gene is TRBJ2-1, the V gene TRBV15, with a possible D match to TRBD1 (5 bases). Between the trimmed V and J ends, which lost 5 bases and 0 bases, there was a span of 11 bases. This CDR3 comprises 15 residues. CDR1 and CDR2 (germline): LNHNV, YYDKDF (reference sequence). CDR3 in DNA: TGTGCCACCAGCGTCGACAGTTCCTCCTACAATGAGCAGTTCTTC. This sequence encodes CATSVDSSSYNEQFF.

The chain employs TRBV5-5 and TRBJ1-5, with D unresolved. The germline CDR1 and CDR2 sequences are SGHKS and YYEKEE (reference sequence). This CDR3 is 13 amino acids long. The V end lost 4 bases, the J end lost 3 bases, and 8 bases lay between the germline ends. CDR3 nucleotides: TGTGCCAGCAGCCCCCAGCCCAATCAGCCCCAGCATTTT. Protein: CASSPQPNQPQHF.

The chain combines TRBV18 with TRBJ1-3; 8 bases are a match to TRBD1. Losses at the gene ends were 3 bases for V and 2 bases for J; bases not matched to a gene: 6. CDR1 and CDR2 (germline): KGHSH, LQKENI. This CDR3 is built from 16 residues. The CDR3 nucleotides are TGTGCCAGCTCACCGAGCCAACAGGGGGCTGGAAACACCATATATTTT. Translating gives CASSPSQQGAGNTIYF.

V is TRBV5-1 and J is TRBJ2-1, with TRBD2 identical over 7 bases. The germline gives CDR1 SGHRS, CDR2 YFSETQ. Unmatched junction bases numbered 15, after V lost 0 bases and J lost 9 bases. CDR3 length: 17 amino acids. The CDR3 region has the DNA TGCGCCAGCAGCTTGGAGGGCGGGAGCAGGGTTGGCGGTGAGCAGTTCTTC. Encoded protein: CASSLEGGSRVGGEQFF.

The chain has TRBV7-2 and TRBJ2-7, with 7 nucleotides matching TRBD2. Germline trimming cut 1 base from V and 0 bases from J; bases unmatched to any gene: 3. The germline V gene encodes CDR1 SGHTA and CDR2 FQGNSA. There are 15 residues in the CDR3. The CDR3 here is CASSLVRENSYEQYF. In DNA form, the CDR3 reads TGTGCCAGCAGCTTAGTGCGGGAGAACTCCTACGAGCAGTACTTC.

The genes are TRBV12-5 and TRBJ2-1; no clear D. The V gene lost 0 bases and the J gene lost 0 bases, with 12 bases spanning the gap. The CDR3 sequence is 17 residues long. Germline CDR1 is LGHNT and CDR2 is FRNRAP. The CDR3 region is CASGLVLLGNSYNEQFF. For the CDR3, the DNA is TGTGCTAGTGGTTTGGTACTTTTAGGCAACTCCTACAATGAGCAGTTCTTC.

The chain carries TRBV27 and TRBJ1-1, with D perhaps TRBD1 (6 bases). This CDR3 spans 14 amino acids. Germline-derived CDR1 and CDR2 are MNHEY and SMNVEV (reference sequence). V shed 3 bases and J shed 4 bases, with 12 bases lying between them. Here the CDR3 DNA reads TGTGCCAGCAGTTTCGACAGGAGGAGCACTGAAGCTTTCTTT. This encodes CASSFDRRSTEAFF.